Each of the 21 T cell receptor beta chains below was sequenced from the same sample in a study of cytomegalovirus exposure and HLA in healthy donors. The PCR contained 60 Vbeta and 13 Jbeta primers. Sequencing was performed with immunoSEQ multiplex PCR; in TCRdb, only in-frame clones are kept and a portion is missing. This sample's table has about 140,000 clones. The specimen sequenced was PBMCs. The receptors here all came from a man aged 40-49 years in good health and CMV-seronegative.

The rearrangement uses TRBV27 and TRBJ1-1; D not certain. V shed 3 bases and J shed 4 bases, with 9 bases lying between them. Germline CDR1 reads MNHEY; CDR2 reads SMNVEV (reference sequence). This CDR3 contains 13 residues. DNA for the CDR3: TGTGCCAGCAGTTTCGGGTCCTTCACTGAAGCTTTCTTT. This gives the protein CASSFGSFTEAFF.

The gene calls are TRBV5-1 and TRBJ2-3; 7 bases match TRBD2. The CDR3 extends over 17 amino acids. The trim removed 2 bases at V and 0 bases at J, leaving 9 bases unmatched. Looked up from germline, CDR1 is SGHRS and CDR2 is YFSETQ. The CDR3 loop reads CASSFAAGGLSTDTQYF. The CDR3 DNA is TGCGCCAGCAGCTTTGCTGCCGGGGGACTAAGCACAGATACGCAGTATTTT.

The chain employs TRBV28 and TRBJ1-5; D gene uncertain. Germline V gene sequence: CDR1 MDHEN, CDR2 SYDVKM. Trimming removed 3 bases at V and 0 bases at J, with 9 bases between. This CDR3 comprises 15 residues. The CDR3 reads CASSLVQDSNQPQHF. The CDR3 nucleotides are TGTGCCAGCAGTTTGGTTCAGGATAGCAATCAGCCCCAGCATTTT.

This sequence joins TRBV7-9 and TRBJ1-2; 10 bases are a match to TRBD1. This CDR3 region has 17 residues. The germline gives CDR1 SEHNR, CDR2 FQNEAQ (reference sequence). The junction had 15 bases not matched to a gene; V was cut back by 6 bases and J by 5 bases. The CDR3 DNA sequence: TGTGCCAGCAGTTCGGGGACAGGGGAGGCGGGGGAGTATGGCTACACCTTC. Protein sequence: CASSSGTGEAGEYGYTF.

V usage is TRBV2 and J usage is TRBJ1-6, with TRBD1 identical over 9 bases. From germline, CDR1 is SNHLY and CDR2 FYNNEI. CDR3 size: 16 residues. The V gene end was trimmed by 6 bases and the J gene end by 7 bases; junction bases not matched to a gene: 10. This CDR3 reads CASSGGTGRLNSPLHF. The CDR3 DNA reads as TGTGCCAGCAGCGGAGGGACAGGGAGATTGAATTCACCCCTCCACTTT.

The gene calls are TRBV5-6 and TRBJ1-1, with TRBD1 identical over 8 bases. Germline V gene sequence: CDR1 SGHDT, CDR2 YYEEEE. V was clipped by 5 bases and J by 5 bases; unmatched bases: 8. The CDR3 has 14 residues. The CDR3: CASRRGQGGTEAFF. CDR3 in DNA: TGTGCCAGCAGACGAGGACAGGGAGGGACTGAAGCTTTCTTT.

The gene calls are TRBV13 and TRBJ1-2; weak D call: TRBD1 (5 bases). V lost 8 bases and J 10 bases, leaving 23 bases between the germline ends. CDR3 length equals 14 residues. Germline V gene lookup returns CDR1 PRHDT and CDR2 FYEKMQ (reference sequence). The CDR3 DNA sequence: TGTGCCAGCGGCATCCGAGACAGACCGTTTGTCTACACCTTC. Encoded protein: CASGIRDRPFVYTF. Combining the CDR3 with reference TRBV13 and TRBJ1-2 gives the whole variable domain AAGVIQSPRHLIKEKRETATLKCYPIPRHDTVYWYQQGPGQDPQFLISFYEKMQSDKGSIPDRFSAQQFSDYHSELNMSSLELGDSALYFCASGIRDRPFVYTFGSGTRLTVV.

The chain carries TRBV7-3 and TRBJ2-5, with TRBD2 as a possible D gene (6 bases). Trimming took 5 bases from V and 7 from J, leaving 17 bases between them. This CDR3 region has 14 residues. In germline, CDR1 is SGHTA, CDR2 FQGTGA. DNA for the CDR3: TGTGCCAGCAGCCCGGAGGGCGGGACGGGGACCCAGTACTTC. Protein: CASSPEGGTGTQYF.

The V call is TRBV6-5, the J call TRBJ2-5, with TRBD1 identical over 12 bases. This CDR3 contains 14 residues. Trimming cost V 5 bases and J 12 bases; bases outside gene matches: 10. Germline CDR1 and CDR2: MNHEY and SVGAGI. CDR3 sequence (DNA): TGTGCCAGCAGTCCAGCGGGACAGGGGGCGAGTGAGTACTTC. Residues: CASSPAGQGASEYF.

The genes are TRBV28 and TRBJ2-5; a weak D match, TRBD2 (5 bases). The CDR3 runs 15 residues. Germline V gene lookup returns CDR1 MDHEN and CDR2 SYDVKM. The V end lost 7 bases, the J end lost 1 base, and 16 bases lay between the germline ends. The CDR3 is CASIERGSPQETQYF. DNA for the CDR3: TGTGCCAGCATCGAACGGGGATCGCCCCAAGAGACCCAGTACTTC.

This chain connects TRBV6-5 to TRBJ2-7; TRBD2 might be the D (6 bases). The V end was cut by 2 bases, the J end by 5 bases, with 13 bases between. This CDR3 contains 14 residues. The germline V gene has CDR1 MNHEY and CDR2 SVGAGI. This chain's CDR3 is CASSYRASGDEQYF. The CDR3 nucleotides read TGTGCCAGCAGTTACAGAGCCTCGGGGGACGAGCAGTACTTC.

V is TRBV7-2 and J is TRBJ2-5; D possibly corresponds to TRBD1 (6 bases). Trimming cost V 3 bases and J 1 base, with 9 bases left between them. Per germline, CDR1 SGHTA and CDR2 FQGNSA. This CDR3 spans 14 amino acids. The CDR3, as DNA: TGTGCCAGCAGCTTCCAGGGGCCCCAAGAGACCCAGTACTTC. It encodes CASSFQGPQETQYF.

The genes are TRBV9 and TRBJ1-5; TRBD1 is a possible D gene (5 bases). The V gene's germline CDR1 is SGDLS and CDR2 YYNGEE. With 0 bases removed from V and 3 bases from J, the gap between germline ends came to 10 bases. This CDR3 is built from 15 residues. The CDR3 sequence: CASSVEGIYNQPQHF. CDR3 sequence (DNA): TGTGCCAGCAGCGTAGAGGGGATCTACAATCAGCCCCAGCATTTT. Looking up the rest from reference TRBV9 and TRBJ1-5 gives the full variable domain: DSGVTQTPKHLITATGQRVTLRCSPRSGDLSVYWYQQSLDQGLQFLIQYYNGEERAKGNILERFSAQQFPDLHSELNLSSLELGDSALYFCASSVEGIYNQPQHFGDGTRLSIL.

The chain has TRBV10-3 and TRBJ2-7; D might be TRBD1 (6 bases). The CDR3 has 15 amino acids. Germline V gives CDR1 ENHRY, CDR2 SYGVKD. Deletions cut 4 bases from V and 0 bases from J, with 13 bases between. In DNA, the CDR3 is TGTGCCATCAGTGTGTTGGCAGGGGACTCCTACGAGCAGTACTTC. Translated: CAISVLAGDSYEQYF.

The chain employs TRBV11-3 and TRBJ1-6, with a tentative D call TRBD1 (6 bases). Germline V gene sequence: CDR1 SGHNT, CDR2 YENEEA. The CDR3 is made up of 14 amino acids. Trimming removed 5 bases at V and 4 bases at J, with 9 bases between. CDR3 protein: CASSTGQYNSPLHF. The CDR3 bases are TGTGCCAGCAGCACCGGACAGTATAATTCACCCCTCCACTTT.

The chain recombines TRBV7-8 with TRBJ1-2; the match to TRBD1 covers 8 bases. The CDR3 totals 15 residues. With V trimmed by 5 bases and J by 0 bases, 5 bases remained unmatched. Germline V lookup: CDR1 SGHVS, CDR2 FQNEAQ. The CDR3 DNA follows: TGTGCCAGCAGCACCCAGGGGGCCCCTAACTATGGCTACACCTTC. Encoded protein: CASSTQGAPNYGYTF. The whole variable domain, filled in from reference TRBV7-8 and TRBJ1-2, reads GAGVSQSPRYKVAKRGQDVALRCDPISGHVSLFWYQQALGQGPEFLTYFQNEAQLDKSGLPSDRFFAERPEGSVSTLKIQRTQQEDSAVYLCASSTQGAPNYGYTFGSGTRLTVV.

V is TRBV6-1 and J is TRBJ2-7, with a weak D call TRBD1 (5 bases). CDR1 MNHNS and CDR2 SASEGT come from the germline V gene. The CDR3 is 14 residues long. Trimming pared 1 base from V and 6 bases from J, leaving 13 bases between. CDR3 in amino acids: CASSEGQSRREQYF. The CDR3 DNA reads as TGTGCCAGCAGTGAAGGACAGTCTCGACGCGAGCAGTACTTC.

The chain joins TRBV7-9 to TRBJ1-1; maybe TRBD1 (6 bases). The CDR3 totals 15 residues. V was cut by 4 bases and J by 0 bases, with 12 bases left in between. Per germline, CDR1 SEHNR and CDR2 FQNEAQ (reference sequence). CDR3 sequence (DNA): TGTGCCAGCAGCTCAAGGACAGCTATGAACACTGAAGCTTTCTTT. It translates to CASSSRTAMNTEAFF.

The genes are TRBV14 and TRBJ2-5, with a weak D call TRBD2 (7 bases). V was cut by 4 bases and J by 5 bases, with 11 bases left in between. Germline V gene data show CDR1 as SGHDN and CDR2 as FVKESK. The CDR3 extends over 13 amino acids. In DNA form, the CDR3 reads TGTGCCAGCAGCCGGGCGGGGGCGGAGACCCAGTACTTC. It codes for CASSRAGAETQYF.

The V and J genes are TRBV19 and TRBJ1-1, with D possibly matching TRBD1 (5 bases). CDR3 size: 11 residues. Trimming removed 7 bases from V and 4 bases from J, with 7 bases in between. Per germline, CDR1 LNHDA and CDR2 SQIVND (reference sequence). The CDR3 is CASTRGTEAFF. The CDR3 nucleotides are TGTGCCAGTACTAGGGGCACTGAAGCTTTCTTT.

The chain employs TRBV9 and TRBJ2-1; D is ambiguous. CDR1 is SGDLS and CDR2 is YYNGEE in the germline V gene. This CDR3 is 15 amino acids long. Between the trimmed V and J ends, which lost 0 bases and 4 bases, there was a span of 11 bases. DNA for the CDR3: TGTGCCAGCAGCGTAGGGCCTCCGACATACAATGAGCAGTTCTTC. It is translated as CASSVGPPTYNEQFF.